The next 7 T cell receptor beta chains were all read from a single sample in a study of kidney transplant recipient with SARS-CoV-2 infection. From the reads, TCRdb called clonotypes with MiXCR, one entry per CDR3 protein. The data show roughly 230,000 distinct CDR3 sequences, around 30% seen once. The specimen comprised a blood sample, sampled at baseline and on roughly day 110 from a kidney transplant recipient. These receptors were obtained from a male patient in his thirties who had COVID-19 and was a kidney transplant recipient. Some T cells may be the graft donor's.

Worth noting for this clonotype: A clone one base away is much larger, so this may be a read error. The CDR3 here is CASSPTPRGLGTEDFF. The CDR3 coding sequence is TGTGCCAGCAGTCCGACCCCCCGGGGTCTGGGCACTGAAGATTTCTTT. This chain links TRBV6-1 with TRBJ1-1, with unresolved D. CDR1 MNHNS and CDR2 SASEGT come from the germline V gene. CDR3 length: 16 amino acids.

This clonotype was observed many times. This chain connects TRBV7-9 to TRBJ1-1; no definite D call. Germline values: CDR1 SEHNR, CDR2 FQNEAQ (reference sequence). V gave up 5 bases and J gave up 3 bases, with 7 bases separating them. This CDR3 has 12 residues. The CDR3 region is CASSLQDTEAFF. The CDR3 DNA is TGTGCCAGCAGCCTTCAAGACACTGAAGCTTTCTTT.

In this sample, this clonotype turned up many times. The rearrangement joins TRBV3-1 to TRBJ2-2, with D perhaps matching TRBD1 (6 bases). The CDR3 loop spans 15 amino acids. Per the germline V gene, CDR1 is LGHDT and CDR2 is YNNKEL (reference sequence). V shed 4 bases and J shed 5 bases, with 14 bases lying between them. DNA of the CDR3: TGTGCCAGCAGCCCCACAGCGAGGGGGACCGGGGAGCTGTTTTTT. Translated: CASSPTARGTGELFF.

This clonotype was observed a handful of times. The CDR3 reads CASSLRNRANYNEQFF. In DNA form, the CDR3 reads TGTGCCAGCAGCTTACGAAACAGGGCGAACTACAATGAGCAGTTCTTC. The chain uses TRBV5-4 and TRBJ2-1; TRBD1 might be the D (6 bases). CDR1 and CDR2 from the germline V gene are SGHNT and YYREEE (reference sequence). CDR3 size: 16 residues. V gave up 2 bases and J gave up 3 bases, with 15 bases separating them.

About this clonotype itself: A much more abundant neighbour one base away suggests this may be a read error. V usage is TRBV18 and J usage is TRBJ1-1; D uncertain. CDR3 length: 15 residues. Trimming removed 0 bases from V and 1 base from J, with 9 bases in between. Germline CDR1 is KGHSH and CDR2 is LQKENI. This CDR3 reads CASSPPAQPNTEAFF. CDR3 bases: TGTGCCAGCTCACCACCGGCCCAGCCGAACACTGAAGCTTTCTTT.

This clonotype has ten or more counts. V is TRBV28 and J is TRBJ1-1; 7 nucleotides agree with TRBD1. The germline V gene encodes CDR1 MDHEN and CDR2 SYDVKM. The CDR3 extends over 15 amino acids. With V trimmed by 6 bases and J by 7 bases, 14 bases remained unmatched. The CDR3 region is CASRPTTQGGNEAFF. CDR3 nucleotide sequence: TGTGCCAGCAGACCAACGACGCAGGGGGGCAATGAAGCTTTCTTT.

As concerns this clonotype: A read error may explain this, as a much larger clone is one base away. This chain joins TRBV9 and TRBJ1-2; unclear D gene. Trimming took 7 bases from V and 4 from J, leaving 23 bases between them. Germline V gene data show CDR1 as SGDLS and CDR2 as YYNGEE. This CDR3 has 16 residues. Here the CDR3 reads CASFCGYSRKTYGYTF. CDR3 nucleotides: TGTGCCAGCTTTTGTGGGTACTCAAGAAAGACCTATGGCTACACCTTC. Drawing the rest from reference TRBV9 and TRBJ1-2, the complete variable domain is DSGVTQTPKHLITATGQRVTLRCSPRSGDLSVYWYQQSLDQGLQFLIQYYNGEERAKGNILERFSAQQFPDLHSELNLSSLELGDSALYFCASFCGYSRKTYGYTFGSGTRLTVV.